Listed below are T cell receptor beta chains from one sample, sequenced in a study of beta chain features in type 1 diabetes. Method: immunoSEQ multiplex PCR; TCRdb's copy keeps in-frame clones and lacks some. There are about 160,000 clones in the sample; around 63% occur only once, and around 0.08% lies in the top ten. Sample: naive CD4+ T cells from blood. All receptors come from a man aged 25-40 years with type 1 diabetes. Both conserved end residues are part of each CDR3. D genes are given only for firm matches. Clone size is stated in some rows and not others, as once, few, many or a class when expanded.

>-|TRBJ2-5|TRBV29-1|-
CSVEDIGISQETQYF
TGCAGCGTTGAAGATATTGGCATCTCCCAAGAGACCCAGTACTTC
>-|TRBJ2-4|TRBV7-2|-
CASSFPGNIQYF
TGTGCCAGCAGCTTTCCGGGGAACATTCAGTACTTC
>-|TRBJ2-4|TRBV19|-
CASSIETIQYF
TGTGCCAGTAGTATAGAGACCATTCAGTACTTC
>few|TRBJ2-1|TRBV14|TRBD2
CASSHPAGRGNEQFF
TGTGCCAGCAGCCACCCGGCGGGGAGGGGTAATGAGCAGTTCTTC
>-|TRBJ2-3|TRBV7-9|-
CASSLVPGDTDTQYF
TGTGCCAGCAGCTTAGTTCCAGGGGACACAGATACGCAGTATTTT
>few|TRBJ2-7|TRBV29-1|TRBD1
CSVEGQGNYEQYF
TGCAGCGTTGAAGGACAGGGTAACTACGAGCAGTACTTC
>few|TRBJ2-5|TRBV7-2|-
CASSLAPWAETQYF
TGTGCCAGCAGCTTAGCGCCTTGGGCAGAGACCCAGTACTTC
>-|TRBJ2-5|TRBV9|-
CASSSLTETQYF
TGTGCCAGCAGCTCCTTAACGGAGACCCAGTACTTC
>-|TRBJ2-5|TRBV27|-
CASSPAREPSRETQYF
TGTGCCAGCAGTCCCGCCCGGGAGCCGTCTAGGGAGACCCAGTACTTC
>-|TRBJ2-1|TRBV7-2|-
CASSHGLISRNNEQFF
TGTGCCAGCAGCCACGGGCTGATTTCCAGGAACAATGAGCAGTTCTTC
>few|TRBJ2-5|TRBV29-1|-
CSGKGVQETQYF
TGCAGCGGGAAGGGAGTTCAAGAGACCCAGTACTTC
>-|TRBJ2-1|TRBV29-1|TRBD1
CSVEIQGSSYNEQFF
TGCAGCGTTGAAATACAGGGGAGCTCCTACAATGAGCAGTTCTTC
>-|TRBJ2-1|TRBV25-1|-
CASSVGDFTDNEQFF
TGTGCCAGCAGTGTAGGGGACTTCACAGACAATGAGCAGTTCTTC
>-|TRBJ1-4|TRBV5-1|TRBD1
CASSLGDRKGEKLFF
TGCGCCAGCAGCTTGGGGGACAGGAAGGGAGAAAAACTGTTTTTT
>-|TRBJ1-2|TRBV9|-
CASSVDARQVGGYTF
TGTGCCAGCAGCGTGGACGCTCGACAGGTCGGCGGCTACACCTTC
>-|TRBJ1-3|TRBV9|-
CASRPPGLSGNTIYF
TGTGCCAGCAGACCTCCCGGGCTCTCTGGAAACACCATATATTTT
>few|TRBJ2-3|TRBV29-1|-
CSVDWVDTQYF
TGCAGCGTTGATTGGGTCGATACGCAGTATTTT
>few|TRBJ2-5|TRBV29-1|-
CSVEEFRGETQYF
TGCAGCGTTGAAGAGTTCAGGGGTGAGACCCAGTACTTC
>-|TRBJ2-5|TRBV10-3|-
CAISESNEQETQYF
TGTGCCATCAGTGAGTCGAATGAACAAGAGACCCAGTACTTC
>-|TRBJ2-5|TRBV5-1|-
CASSLDWGGQETQYF
TGCGCCAGCAGCTTGGATTGGGGAGGTCAGGAGACCCAGTACTTC
>-|TRBJ1-6|TRBV7-2|-
CASSSPMNSPLHF
TGTGCCAGCAGCTCGCCCATGAATTCACCCCTCCACTTT
>-|TRBJ2-3|TRBV29-1|-
CSVETGPADTQYF
TGCAGCGTTGAAACAGGCCCGGCGGATACGCAGTATTTT
>-|TRBJ2-7|TRBV28|-
CASSSPTVTSHYEQYF
TGTGCCAGCAGTTCGCCTACAGTGACTAGTCACTACGAGCAGTACTTC
>-|TRBJ2-5|TRBV10-1|TRBD2
CASSGGLQETQYF
TGCGCCAGCAGTGGGGGACTACAAGAGACCCAGTACTTC
>once|TRBJ1-5|TRBV7-2|-
CASSLSAGNQPQHF
TGTGCCAGCAGCCTATCGGCAGGCAATCAGCCCCAGCATTTT
>-|TRBJ2-3|TRBV7-9|-
CASSPSPADTQYF
TGTGCCAGCAGCCCCAGCCCGGCAGATACGCAGTATTTT
>few|TRBJ2-4|TRBV30|-
CAWMGQAKNIQYF
TGTGCCTGGATGGGGCAAGCCAAAAACATTCAGTACTTC